The 14 T cell receptor beta chains below all came from one sample that was sequenced in a study of human T cells and chemical hapten exposure. Each CDR3 protein is one row after TCRdb ran MiXCR on the RACE reads. Here the sample spans 50,000 or so distinct CDR3 sequences, less than 4.5% being singletons. The sample's time point: healthy volunteer bleed at 2 weeks. Unfractionated whole blood yielded the extracted total RNA. The sequenced sample was whole blood. All receptors come from a human donor in good health. Some clones in this sample may be carry-over from other donors' samples.

The chain recombines TRBV2 with TRBJ2-5; the match to TRBD1 covers 7 bases. The CDR3 sequence is 15 residues long. Unmatched junction bases numbered 7, after V lost 2 bases and J lost 4 bases. Per germline, CDR1 SNHLY and CDR2 FYNNEI. The CDR3 protein is CASSETGVAAETQYF. The DNA of the CDR3 is TGTGCCAGCAGTGAAACAGGGGTGGCCGCAGAGACCCAGTACTTC.

This clonotype appeared many times. This sequence joins TRBV24-1 and TRBJ2-3, with 8 bases identical to TRBD2. The V segment lost 7 bases and the J segment 2 bases; nucleotides outside the gene matches: 7. Looked up from germline, CDR1 is KGHDR and CDR2 is SFDVKD. This CDR3 has 15 residues. The CDR3 sequence: CATSSLAEPTDTQYF. The CDR3 DNA is TGTGCCACCAGCTCACTAGCGGAACCCACAGATACGCAGTATTTT.

This chain connects TRBV6-5 to TRBJ2-3, with 9 positions matching TRBD1. Germline-derived CDR1 and CDR2 are MNHEY and SVGAGI. Trimming at V came to 5 bases and at J to 0 bases, leaving 9 bases not matched to a gene. This CDR3 has 17 residues. This chain's CDR3 is CASSRTNRGLSTDTQYF. In DNA, the CDR3 is TGTGCCAGCAGTCGAACCAACAGGGGGCTGAGCACAGATACGCAGTATTTT.

The genes are TRBV13 and TRBJ2-7; TRBD1 matches 9 bases. V trimming: 5 bases; J trimming: 2 bases; junction bases outside the gene matches: 4. There are 14 residues in the CDR3. The germline CDR1 and CDR2 sequences are PRHDT and FYEKMQ (reference sequence). The CDR3 sequence: CASSTWDRAYEQYF. DNA of the CDR3: TGTGCCAGCAGCACTTGGGACAGGGCCTACGAGCAGTACTTC.

This clonotype was found many times. The rearrangement uses TRBV24-1 and TRBJ2-3; perhaps TRBD1 as D (5 bases). V dropped 0 bases and J dropped 8 bases, with 8 bases sitting between them. The CDR3 totals 13 residues. Looked up from germline, CDR1 is KGHDR and CDR2 is SFDVKD. This CDR3 is CATSDLLRGTQYF. The CDR3 nucleotides read TGTGCCACCAGTGATTTGCTTAGGGGTACGCAGTATTTT.

This clonotype was counted ten times or more. The chain recombines TRBV20-1 with TRBJ2-7; tentative D call: TRBD2 (5 bases). CDR3 length equals 14 residues. The germline CDR1 and CDR2 sequences are DFQATT and SNEGSKA (reference sequence). Between the trimmed V and J ends, which lost 4 bases and 7 bases, there was a span of 20 bases. CDR3 region: CSATPQRLLREQYF. CDR3 DNA sequence: TGCAGTGCTACACCTCAAAGACTACTGCGGGAGCAGTACTTC.

In this sample, this clonotype turned up a few times. The gene calls are TRBV20-1 and TRBJ2-3; TRBD2 agrees at 7 bases. This CDR3 comprises 14 residues. The germline CDR1 and CDR2 sequences are DFQATT and SNEGSKA (reference sequence). J lost 2 bases, V lost 6 bases, and 8 bases had no gene match. Here the CDR3 DNA reads TGCAGTGCGGGGCCTAGCGGTTTCACAGATACGCAGTATTTT. It is translated as CSAGPSGFTDTQYF.

This clonotype was detected only a few times. CDR3 loop: CASSSSRMNTEAFF. DNA of the CDR3: TGTGCCAGCAGTTCTTCACGGATGAACACTGAAGCTTTCTTT. The chain combines TRBV27 with TRBJ1-1; D call uncertain. Germline lookup yields CDR1 MNHEY and CDR2 SMNVEV (reference sequence). This CDR3 has 14 amino acids. V was cut by 4 bases and J by 0 bases, with 9 bases left in between.

About this clonotype itself: Given a much more abundant clone one base away, this may be a read error. V usage is TRBV4-1 and J usage is TRBJ2-7; maybe TRBD1 (5 bases). Trimming removed 3 bases from V and 2 bases from J, with 20 bases in between. CDR3 length: 17 amino acids. Germline V lookup: CDR1 MGHRA, CDR2 YSYEKL. CDR3 DNA: TGCGCCAGCAGCCAGGGGCTGGGCGCCTTCGCCACCTACGAGCAGTACTTC. Residues: CASSQGLGAFATYEQYF.

A word on this clonotype: A much larger clone is a single base away; this may be a read error. A read error is likely, as this CDR3 ends without the conserved phenylalanine or tryptophan. It is unclear where the CDR3 begins or ends on the DNA, so no DNA is shown, and the CDR3 is as TCRdb lists it. The rearrangement joins TRBV28 to TRBJ2-3; no check of the table's D call, TRBD1, against the DNA was made. Germline V gives CDR1 MDHEN, CDR2 SYDVKM. Ends included, the CDR3 has 12 residues. The CDR3 protein is CASSLLTGGEYI.

The rearrangement uses TRBV29-1 and TRBJ2-7, with TRBD1 matching 9 bases. V lost 4 bases, J lost 6 bases, and 13 bases stayed unmatched. There are 15 residues in the CDR3. Germline CDR1 SQVTM, CDR2 ANQGSEA. CDR3: CSVVVGDRDMSEQYF. CDR3 nucleotides: TGCAGCGTTGTTGTTGGGGACAGGGATATGAGCGAGCAGTACTTC.

There are many counts of this clonotype. This chain connects TRBV6-5 to TRBJ1-6; D gene uncertain. This CDR3 has 15 residues. Looked up from germline, CDR1 is MNHEY and CDR2 is SVGAGI. The V end was cut by 2 bases, the J end by 6 bases, with 11 bases between. The CDR3 is CASSYEGWSNSPLHF. CDR3 sequence (DNA): TGTGCCAGCAGTTACGAAGGGTGGAGTAATTCACCCCTCCACTTT.

This chain joins TRBV18 and TRBJ2-7; D gene ambiguous. V was cut by 5 bases and J by 1 base, with 3 bases left in between. CDR3 length equals 11 residues. Per the germline V gene, CDR1 is KGHSH and CDR2 is LQKENI. Written as DNA, the CDR3 is TGTGCCAGCTCAGGATCCTACGAGCAGTACTTC. As protein: CASSGSYEQYF.

This clonotype has ten or more counts. CDR3 sequence reads: CASSPPFWGSDQPQHF. The CDR3 nucleotides read TGCGCCAGCAGCCCCCCATTTTGGGGATCGGATCAGCCCCAGCATTTT. The chain carries TRBV4-1 and TRBJ1-5; D not resolved. V was pared by 4 bases and J by 5 bases, with 18 bases between. Germline V gene lookup returns CDR1 MGHRA and CDR2 YSYEKL. The CDR3 loop spans 16 amino acids.